This passage covers 25 T cell receptor beta chains from one sample sequenced in a study of regulatory T cells in long-lasting Graves disease. Described time point: newly diagnosed GD, antithyroid drugs for less than 3 months. Generation of the TCR library employed RNA extracted from PBMCs. Investigators prepared the TCR beta libraries by applying iRepertoire HTBI primers and Arm-PCR of CDR3 regions. TCRdb itself ran the multiplex PCR reads through MiXCR, one entry per CDR3 protein. The sample carries under 700,000 distinct CDR3 sequences, 15% to 20% recorded once. The same data also went into a second study, on T cells in Graves' hyperthyroidism and ophthalmopathy.

Sequenced material: peripheral blood mononuclear cells (PBMCs), taken at new diagnosis, from a patient treated with antithyroid drugs. These receptors originate from a woman aged 35 to 60 with Graves disease.

There are many counts of this clonotype. CDR3 sequence reads: CASSFRRGQPQHF. CDR3 sequence (DNA): TGTGCCAGCAGTTTCAGGCGTGGCCAGCCCCAGCATTTT. The chain couples TRBV12-3 or TRBV12-4 to TRBJ1-5; D is unclear. The CDR3 length is 13 residues. Trimming stripped 3 bases from V and 7 bases from J, with 10 bases between.

The chain employs TRBV7-9 and TRBJ2-1, with D unclear. In germline, CDR1 is SEHNR, CDR2 FQNEAQ (reference sequence). The CDR3 covers 14 residues. V was clipped by 5 bases and J by 5 bases, with 13 bases between them. DNA for the CDR3: TGTGCCAGCAGCCCCCCTGGACGGGACAATGAGCAGTTCTTC. Amino acids: CASSPPGRDNEQFF.

A word on this clonotype: A much larger clone is a single base away; this may be a read error. The CDR3 does not end in the conserved phenylalanine or tryptophan, so this is likely a read error. The chain is built from TRBV6-9 and TRBJ2-3, with D perhaps matching TRBD1 (6 bases). Trimming took off 2 bases at V and 4 bases at J, with 16 bases between the two ends. The CDR3 extends over 16 amino acids. Per the germline V gene, CDR1 is MNHGY and CDR2 is SVAAGI. CDR3 amino acids: CASSYHDRWGADTQYL. CDR3 in DNA: TGTGCCAGCAGTTATCACGACAGGTGGGGCGCAGATACGCAGTATCTT.

This clonotype was detected ten times or more. The J gene is TRBJ2-5, the V gene TRBV3-1, with 8 bases that match TRBD2. Trimming at V came to 0 bases and at J to 7 bases, leaving 13 bases not matched to a gene. The CDR3 runs 17 residues. Germline V gene sequence: CDR1 LGHDT, CDR2 YNNKEL (reference sequence). CDR3 region: CASSQDRRLASRGTQYF. CDR3 nucleotide sequence: TGTGCCAGCAGCCAAGATCGAAGACTAGCGTCCCGCGGGACCCAGTACTTC.

This clonotype turned up a few times. This chain links TRBV2 with TRBJ1-3; no reliable D call. V was cut by 7 bases and J by 0 bases, with 16 bases left in between. The CDR3 runs to 16 residues. Germline assignment: CDR1 SNHLY and CDR2 FYNNEI. CDR3 region: CASMGNNPRSGNTIYF. For the CDR3, the DNA is TGTGCCAGCATGGGTAACAACCCTCGCTCTGGAAACACCATATATTTT.

This clonotype occurred many times. V and J are TRBV30 and TRBJ2-7; 9 positions match TRBD1. V was clipped by 5 bases and J by 6 bases; unmatched bases: 8. This CDR3 has 13 residues. Germline V lookup: CDR1 GTSNPN, CDR2 SVGIG (reference sequence). This chain's CDR3 is CAWGPGQGSEQYF. Written as DNA, the CDR3 is TGTGCCTGGGGACCGGGACAGGGTAGCGAGCAGTACTTC. The entire variable domain, with the rest obtained from reference TRBV30 and TRBJ2-7, is as follows: SQTIHQWPATLVQPVGSPLSLECTVEGTSNPNLYWYRQAAGRGLQLLFYSVGIGQISSEVPQNLSASRPQDRQFILSSKKLLLSDSGFYLCAWGPGQGSEQYFGPGTRLTVT.

The rearrangement joins TRBV11-2 to TRBJ1-4; possible D gene TRBD1, 5 bases. The CDR3 consists of 16 residues. The germline gives CDR1 SGHAT, CDR2 FQNNGV. V was cut by 1 base and J by 8 bases, with 17 bases left in between. This chain's CDR3 is CASSLAIGRRDEKLFF. CDR3 DNA: TGTGCCAGCAGCTTAGCTATCGGGAGGCGGGACGAAAAACTGTTTTTT.

This clonotype was seen a handful of times. The chain couples TRBV20-1 to TRBJ2-1, with TRBD2 matching 12 bases. Germline V lookup: CDR1 DFQATT, CDR2 SNEGSKA (reference sequence). The CDR3 runs 17 residues. V shed 7 bases, J shed 7 bases, and the junction held 17 bases outside the gene matches. The CDR3 reads CSVGASGGGGILNEQFF. The CDR3 DNA is TGCAGTGTGGGGGCTAGCGGGGGGGGCGGGATCCTTAATGAGCAGTTCTTC.

There are many counts of this clonotype. The chain couples TRBV12-3 or TRBV12-4 to TRBJ1-3; D call uncertain. The V gene lost 6 bases and the J gene lost 0 bases, with 9 bases spanning the gap. CDR3 length: 14 residues. Written as DNA, the CDR3 is TGTGCCAGCAGCTTGACTAGCTCTGGAAACACCATATATTTT. Protein product: CASSLTSSGNTIYF.

This clonotype was seen many times. This chain connects TRBV6-1 to TRBJ1-2; D ambiguous. Deletions cut 0 bases from V and 4 bases from J, with 12 bases between. The CDR3 sequence is 15 residues long. Germline CDR1 reads MNHNS; CDR2 reads SASEGT. DNA of the CDR3: TGTGCCAGCAGTGAAGCGATGGGCAGCAGCTATGGCTACACCTTC. Its translation: CASSEAMGSSYGYTF.

This chain joins TRBV6-2 or TRBV6-3 and TRBJ2-7; TRBD1 matches at 10 bases. CDR3 size: 15 residues. V dropped 6 bases and J dropped 4; count of bases not matched to a gene: 9. The germline CDR1 and CDR2 sequences are MNHEY and SVGEGT. The CDR3 here is CASRRDRGWSYEQYF. CDR3 DNA sequence: TGTGCCAGCAGAAGGGACAGGGGCTGGAGTTACGAGCAGTACTTC.

This clonotype was picked up a small number of times. A junction end diverges from the germline sequence, so it may reflect a read error. The chain combines TRBV6-1 with TRBJ1-2, with 7 bases identical to TRBD1. This CDR3 region has 15 residues. The V gene's germline CDR1 is MNHNS and CDR2 SASEGT. CDR3 sequence reads: CASSPTQGGAYGHTF. In nucleotides, the CDR3 is TGTGCCAGTTCTCCAACCCAAGGGGGCGCCTATGGCCACACCTTC.

The chain carries TRBV2 and TRBJ2-2, with 14 nucleotides matching TRBD2. The V and J ends lost 7 bases and 0 bases, in that order; junction bases with no gene match: 10. Per germline, CDR1 SNHLY and CDR2 FYNNEI. The CDR3 contains 19 residues. The CDR3 reads CASKGGLAGGHTNTGELFF. The CDR3 region has the DNA TGTGCCAGCAAGGGAGGACTAGCGGGGGGACATACGAACACCGGGGAGCTGTTTTTT.

This clonotype has at least ten counts. The chain is built from TRBV12-3 or TRBV12-4 and TRBJ2-4, with 12 bases identical to TRBD1. Trimming removed 6 bases from V and 0 bases from J; junction bases left unmatched: 9. This CDR3 is 18 amino acids long. Here the CDR3 DNA reads TGTGCCAGCAGGTCCGGGGGACAGGGGGCTGTAGCCAAAAACATTCAGTACTTC. It yields the protein CASRSGGQGAVAKNIQYF.

This clonotype was recorded many times. This chain joins TRBV10-3 and TRBJ1-2, with no clear D. Germline CDR1 reads ENHRY; CDR2 reads SYGVKD. The CDR3 is made up of 14 amino acids. The V end lost 2 bases, the J end lost 4 bases, and 11 bases lay between the germline ends. CDR3 sequence (DNA): TGTGCCATCAGTGAGGTGGAACGACCCTATGGCTACACCTTC. Translation gives CAISEVERPYGYTF.

This clonotype was counted ten times or more. The chain has TRBV28 and TRBJ1-4; D is unclear. V was cut by 10 bases and J by 5 bases, with 20 bases left in between. The length of the CDR3 is 15 residues. Germline CDR1 is MDHEN and CDR2 is SYDVKM. The DNA for the CDR3 is TGTGCCACCTGCGGATCGGGAGCAGGCAATGAAAAACTGTTTTTT. This translates into CATCGSGAGNEKLFF.

This clonotype came up a few times. This chain links TRBV4-1 with TRBJ1-5; weak D call: TRBD1 (5 bases). Trimming left V 1 base short and J 2 bases short, with 12 bases between. CDR3 length: 16 amino acids. Germline lookup yields CDR1 MGHRA and CDR2 YSYEKL. As DNA, the CDR3 is TGCGCCAGCAGCCAAGGACCAGGGAGGGGCAATCAGCCCCAGCATTTT. This gives the protein CASSQGPGRGNQPQHF.

The chain combines TRBV5-1 with TRBJ1-1, with 9 bases lining up with TRBD1. Germline CDR1 reads SGHRS; CDR2 reads YFSETQ. The CDR3 has 18 residues. After removal of 1 base from V and 2 bases from J, the junction contained 12 bases not matched to a gene. CDR3 nucleotide sequence: TGCGCCAGCAGCTTGAGAGCCGGACAGGGGCCCGCAAACACTGAAGCTTTCTTT. The encoded protein is CASSLRAGQGPANTEAFF.

This clonotype was detected only once. This chain joins TRBV27 and TRBJ1-5; the match to TRBD1 covers 7 bases. The germline V gene encodes CDR1 MNHEY and CDR2 SMNVEV (reference sequence). V shed 0 bases and J 5 bases; nucleotides not matched to a gene: 13. CDR3 length: 18 residues. CDR3 amino acids: CASSLSSPPGQPYQPQHF. The CDR3 DNA follows: TGTGCCAGCAGTTTATCCTCGCCGCCGGGACAGCCATATCAGCCCCAGCATTTT.

In its sample, this clonotype was seen many times. The chain carries TRBV3-1 and TRBJ1-2; D is unclear. The CDR3 extends over 16 amino acids. The germline V gene has CDR1 LGHDT and CDR2 YNNKEL (reference sequence). The germline V and J ends were trimmed by 0 bases and 4 bases, with 15 bases remaining between them. The CDR3 coding sequence is TGTGCCAGCAGCCAAGATCAAGCCAGCAGGAGCTATGGCTACACCTTC. Its translation: CASSQDQASRSYGYTF.

This clonotype was seen only a few times. This chain uses TRBV5-4 with TRBJ2-2; D gene ambiguous. The V and J ends lost 2 bases and 7 bases respectively, with 3 bases between them. The CDR3 is 11 amino acids. Germline CDR1 reads SGHNT; CDR2 reads YYREEE (reference sequence). The CDR3 nucleotides read TGTGCCAGCAGCTTTGACGGGGAGCTGTTTTTT. It yields the protein CASSFDGELFF.

This clonotype was found a few times. V gene TRBV11-1 combines with J gene TRBJ1-2; D ambiguous. The CDR3 loop spans 14 amino acids. The V gene lost 0 bases and the J gene lost 0 bases, with 5 bases spanning the gap. The germline V gene has CDR1 SGHAT and CDR2 FQDESV (reference sequence). The CDR3 bases are TGTGCCAGCAGCTTAGCGCGGGCTAACTATGGCTACACCTTC. Its translation is CASSLARANYGYTF. The full variable domain, rest sourced from reference TRBV11-1 and TRBJ1-2, is EAEVAQSPRYKITEKSQAVAFWCDPISGHATLYWYRQILGQGPELLVQFQDESVVDDSQLPKDRFSAERLKGVDSTLKIQPAELGDSAMYLCASSLARANYGYTFGSGTRLTVV.

This clonotype was counted ten times or more. The V call is TRBV28, the J call TRBJ1-1; D is ambiguous. Germline V lookup: CDR1 MDHEN, CDR2 SYDVKM. The germline V and J ends were trimmed by 7 bases and 11 bases, with 17 bases remaining between them. There are 12 residues in the CDR3. In DNA form, the CDR3 reads TGTGCCAGCACCGAGGTGGGGATAAGGGCTTTCTTT. This sequence encodes CASTEVGIRAFF.

A single count supports this clonotype. V is TRBV4-1 and J is TRBJ2-7; TRBD1 matches 8 bases. V shed 2 bases and J 5 bases; nucleotides not matched to a gene: 8. The CDR3 length is 15 residues. The germline gives CDR1 MGHRA, CDR2 YSYEKL. The CDR3: CASSQPRTGIDEQYF. For the CDR3, the DNA is TGCGCCAGCAGCCAACCTCGGACAGGGATCGACGAGCAGTACTTC.

Many counts were recorded for this clonotype. The chain has TRBV6-1 and TRBJ2-5; a weak D match, TRBD1 (5 bases). CDR3 length equals 13 residues. Trimming cost V 6 bases and J 2 bases, with 10 bases left between them. Germline CDR1 MNHNS, CDR2 SASEGT. CDR3 DNA sequence: TGTGCCAGCAGCAAACAGGAACAAGAGACCCAGTACTTC. Translated: CASSKQEQETQYF.